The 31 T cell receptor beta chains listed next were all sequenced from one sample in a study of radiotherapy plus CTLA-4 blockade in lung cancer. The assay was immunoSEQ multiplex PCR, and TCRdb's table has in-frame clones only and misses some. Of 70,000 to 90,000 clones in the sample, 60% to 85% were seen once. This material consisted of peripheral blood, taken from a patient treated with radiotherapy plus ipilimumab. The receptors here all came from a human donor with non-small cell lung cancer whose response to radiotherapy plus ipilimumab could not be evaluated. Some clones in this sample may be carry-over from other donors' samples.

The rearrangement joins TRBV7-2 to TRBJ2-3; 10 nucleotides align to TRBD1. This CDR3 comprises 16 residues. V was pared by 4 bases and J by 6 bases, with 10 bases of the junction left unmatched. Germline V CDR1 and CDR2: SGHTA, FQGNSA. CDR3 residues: CASSSTPGQGWDTQYF. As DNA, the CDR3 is TGTGCCAGCAGCTCCACGCCGGGACAGGGGTGGGATACGCAGTATTTT.

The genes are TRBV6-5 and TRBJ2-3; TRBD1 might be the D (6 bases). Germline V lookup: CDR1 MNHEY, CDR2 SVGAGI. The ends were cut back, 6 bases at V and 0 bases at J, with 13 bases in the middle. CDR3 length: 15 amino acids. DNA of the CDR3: TGTGCCAGCAGCCGACAGGTGGGGAGCACAGATACGCAGTATTTT. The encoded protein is CASSRQVGSTDTQYF.

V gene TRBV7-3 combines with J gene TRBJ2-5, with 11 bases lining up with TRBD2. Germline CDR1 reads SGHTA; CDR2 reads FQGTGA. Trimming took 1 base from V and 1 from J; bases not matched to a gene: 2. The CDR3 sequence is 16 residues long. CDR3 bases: TGTGCCAGCAGCTTAAATAGCGGGGGGGGCCAAGAGACCCAGTACTTC. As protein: CASSLNSGGGQETQYF.

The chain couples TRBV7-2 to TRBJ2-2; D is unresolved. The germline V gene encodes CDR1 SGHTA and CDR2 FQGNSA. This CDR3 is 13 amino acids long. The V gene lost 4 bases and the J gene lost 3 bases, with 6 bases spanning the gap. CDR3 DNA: TGTGCCAGCAGCTCCACATACACCGGGGAGCTGTTTTTT. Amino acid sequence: CASSSTYTGELFF.

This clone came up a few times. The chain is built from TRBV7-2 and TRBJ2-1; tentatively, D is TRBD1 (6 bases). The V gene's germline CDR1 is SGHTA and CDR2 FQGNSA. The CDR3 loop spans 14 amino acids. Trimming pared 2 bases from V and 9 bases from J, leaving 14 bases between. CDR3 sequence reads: CASSLLGQPGEQFF. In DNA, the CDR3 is TGTGCCAGCAGCTTACTCGGACAGCCCGGTGAGCAGTTCTTC. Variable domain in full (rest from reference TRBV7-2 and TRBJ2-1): GAGVSQSPSNKVTEKGKDVELRCDPISGHTALYWYRQSLGQGLEFLIYFQGNSAPDKSGLPSDRFSAERTGGSVSTLTIQRTQQEDSAVYLCASSLLGQPGEQFFGPGTRLTVL.

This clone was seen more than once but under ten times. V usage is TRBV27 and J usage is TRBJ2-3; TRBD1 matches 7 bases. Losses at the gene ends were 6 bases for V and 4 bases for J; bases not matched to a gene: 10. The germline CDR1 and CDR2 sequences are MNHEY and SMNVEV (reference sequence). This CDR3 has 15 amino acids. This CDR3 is CASSLRQGFADTQYF. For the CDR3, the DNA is TGTGCCAGCAGCCTGAGACAGGGTTTCGCAGATACGCAGTATTTT.

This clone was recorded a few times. The CDR3 sequence is CASSQDGSTDTQYF. The CDR3 DNA is TGTGCCAGCAGCCAAGACGGGAGCACAGATACGCAGTATTTT. The genes are TRBV4-2 and TRBJ2-3; D not resolved. Germline lookup yields CDR1 LGHNA and CDR2 YNFKEQ. The CDR3 length is 14 residues. Between the trimmed V and J ends, which lost 0 bases and 0 bases, there was a span of 4 bases.

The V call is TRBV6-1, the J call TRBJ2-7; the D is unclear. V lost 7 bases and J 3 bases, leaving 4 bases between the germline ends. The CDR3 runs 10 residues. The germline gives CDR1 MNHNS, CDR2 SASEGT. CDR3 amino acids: CASNSYEQYF. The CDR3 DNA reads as TGTGCCAGCAATAGCTACGAGCAGTACTTC.

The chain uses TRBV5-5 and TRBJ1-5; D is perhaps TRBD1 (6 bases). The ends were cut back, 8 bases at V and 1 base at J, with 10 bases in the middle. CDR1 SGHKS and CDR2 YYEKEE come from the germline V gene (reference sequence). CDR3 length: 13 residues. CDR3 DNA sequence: TGTGCCAGTTGGGGGGGCAGCAATCAGCCCCAGCATTTT. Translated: CASWGGSNQPQHF.

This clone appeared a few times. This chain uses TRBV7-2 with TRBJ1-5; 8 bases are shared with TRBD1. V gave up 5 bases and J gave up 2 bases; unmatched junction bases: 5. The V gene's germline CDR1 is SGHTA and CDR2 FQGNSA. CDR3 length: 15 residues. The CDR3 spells CASSPGGAGNQPQHF. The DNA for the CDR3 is TGTGCCAGCAGCCCAGGGGGCGCGGGCAATCAGCCCCAGCATTTT.

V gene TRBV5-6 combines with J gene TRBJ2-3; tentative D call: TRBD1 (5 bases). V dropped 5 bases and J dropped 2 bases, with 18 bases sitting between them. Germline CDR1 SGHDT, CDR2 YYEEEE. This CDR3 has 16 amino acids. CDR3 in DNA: TGTGCCAGCAGTCGGTGGGGCCGTCTCAACACAGATACGCAGTATTTT. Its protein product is CASSRWGRLNTDTQYF.

As DNA, the CDR3 is TGTGCCAGTAGTATGTCCCCCGGGAGCTACGAGCAGTACTTC. Translating gives CASSMSPGSYEQYF. The chain uses TRBV19 and TRBJ2-7; possibly TRBD2 for D (6 bases). The CDR3 length is 14 residues. V was pared by 3 bases and J by 3 bases, with 12 bases between. Per the germline V gene, CDR1 is LNHDA and CDR2 is SQIVND (reference sequence). The full variable domain, in which reference TRBV19 and TRBJ2-7 provide the parts outside the CDR3, is DGGITQSPKYLFRKEGQNVTLSCEQNLNHDAMYWYRQDPGQGLRLIYYSQIVNDFQKGDIAEGYSVSREKKESFPLTVTSAQKNPTAFYLCASSMSPGSYEQYFGPGTRLTVT.

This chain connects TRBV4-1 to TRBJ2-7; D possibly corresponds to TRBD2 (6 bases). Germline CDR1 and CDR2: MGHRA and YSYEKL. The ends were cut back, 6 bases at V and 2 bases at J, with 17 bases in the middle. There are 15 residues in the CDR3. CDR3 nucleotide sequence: TGCGCCAGCAGTTTAGGACCGCGGGGACCCTACGAGCAGTACTTC. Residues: CASSLGPRGPYEQYF.

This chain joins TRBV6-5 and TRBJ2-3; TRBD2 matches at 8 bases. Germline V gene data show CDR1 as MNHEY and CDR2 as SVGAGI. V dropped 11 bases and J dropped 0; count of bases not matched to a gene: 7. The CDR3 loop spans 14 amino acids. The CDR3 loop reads CAVKRGTSTDTQYF. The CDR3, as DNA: TGTGCCGTCAAGCGGGGGACTAGCACAGATACGCAGTATTTT.

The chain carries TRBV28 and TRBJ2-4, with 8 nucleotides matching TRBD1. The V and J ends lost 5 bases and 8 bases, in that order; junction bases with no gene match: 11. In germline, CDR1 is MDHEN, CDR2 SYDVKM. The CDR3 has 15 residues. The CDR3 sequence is CASSPLRTGRDIQYF. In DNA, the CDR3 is TGTGCCAGCAGTCCGCTAAGGACAGGGCGGGACATTCAGTACTTC. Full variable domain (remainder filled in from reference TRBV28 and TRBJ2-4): DVKVTQSSRYLVKRTGEKVFLECVQDMDHENMFWYRQDPGLGLRLIYFSYDVKMKEKGDIPEGYSVSREKKERFSLILESASTNQTSMYLCASSPLRTGRDIQYFGAGTRLSVL.

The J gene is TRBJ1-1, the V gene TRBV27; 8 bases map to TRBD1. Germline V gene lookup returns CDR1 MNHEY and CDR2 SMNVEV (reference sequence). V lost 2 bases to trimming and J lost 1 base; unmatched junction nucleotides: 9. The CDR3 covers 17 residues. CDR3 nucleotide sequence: TGTGCCAGCAGTTTAGGAAACAGGGGGATTCGGAACACTGAAGCTTTCTTT. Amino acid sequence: CASSLGNRGIRNTEAFF.

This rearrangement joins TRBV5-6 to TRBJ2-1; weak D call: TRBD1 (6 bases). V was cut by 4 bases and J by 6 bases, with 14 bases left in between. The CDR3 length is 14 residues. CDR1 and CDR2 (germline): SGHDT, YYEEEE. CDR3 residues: CASSLPHRANEQFF. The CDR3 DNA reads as TGTGCCAGCAGCCTCCCACACAGGGCCAATGAGCAGTTCTTC.

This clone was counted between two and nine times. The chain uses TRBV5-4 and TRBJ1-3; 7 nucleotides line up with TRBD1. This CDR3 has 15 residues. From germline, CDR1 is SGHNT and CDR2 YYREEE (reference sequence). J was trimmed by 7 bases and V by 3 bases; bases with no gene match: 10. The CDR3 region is CASSSSTGTRNTIYF. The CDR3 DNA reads TGTGCCAGCAGCTCCTCGACAGGGACAAGGAACACCATATATTTT.

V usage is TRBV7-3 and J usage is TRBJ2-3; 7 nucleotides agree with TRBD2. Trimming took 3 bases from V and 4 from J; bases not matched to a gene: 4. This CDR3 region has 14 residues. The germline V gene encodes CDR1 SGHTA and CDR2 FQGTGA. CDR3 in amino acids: CASSFGGGADTQYF. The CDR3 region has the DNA TGTGCCAGCAGCTTTGGGGGAGGGGCAGATACGCAGTATTTT.

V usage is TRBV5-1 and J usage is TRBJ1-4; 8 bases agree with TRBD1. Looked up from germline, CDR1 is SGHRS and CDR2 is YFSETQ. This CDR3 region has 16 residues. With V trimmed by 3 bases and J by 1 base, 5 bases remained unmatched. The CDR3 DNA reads TGCGCCAGCAGCTCAGGACAGGGTGGAACTAATGAAAAACTGTTTTTT. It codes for CASSSGQGGTNEKLFF.

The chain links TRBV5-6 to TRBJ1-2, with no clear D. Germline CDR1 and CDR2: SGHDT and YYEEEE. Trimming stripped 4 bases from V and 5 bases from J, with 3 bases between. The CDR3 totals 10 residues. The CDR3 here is CASSPYGYTF. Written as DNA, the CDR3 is TGTGCCAGCAGCCCGTATGGCTACACCTTC.

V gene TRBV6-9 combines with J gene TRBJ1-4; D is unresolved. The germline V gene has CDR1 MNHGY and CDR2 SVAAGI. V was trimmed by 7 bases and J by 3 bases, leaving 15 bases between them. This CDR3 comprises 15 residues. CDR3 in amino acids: CASTSPDAPNEKLFF. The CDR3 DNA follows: TGTGCCAGCACTTCCCCAGATGCTCCTAATGAAAAACTGTTTTTT.

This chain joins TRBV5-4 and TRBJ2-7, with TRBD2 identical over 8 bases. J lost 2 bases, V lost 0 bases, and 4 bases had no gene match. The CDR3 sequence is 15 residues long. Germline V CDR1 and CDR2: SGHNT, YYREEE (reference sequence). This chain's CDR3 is CASSLGTSSTYEQYF. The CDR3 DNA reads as TGTGCCAGCAGCTTGGGGACTAGCTCCACCTACGAGCAGTACTTC. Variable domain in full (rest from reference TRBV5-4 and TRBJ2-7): ETGVTQSPTHLIKTRGQQVTLRCSSQSGHNTVSWYQQALGQGPQFIFQYYREEENGRGNFPPRFSGLQFPNYSSELNVNALELDDSALYLCASSLGTSSTYEQYFGPGTRLTVT.

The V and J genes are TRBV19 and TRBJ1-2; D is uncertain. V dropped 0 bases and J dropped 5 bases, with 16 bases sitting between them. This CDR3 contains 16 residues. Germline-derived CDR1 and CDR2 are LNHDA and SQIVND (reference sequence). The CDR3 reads CASSIDPPVAVYGYTF. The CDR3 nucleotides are TGTGCCAGTAGTATAGATCCGCCGGTGGCGGTATATGGCTACACCTTC. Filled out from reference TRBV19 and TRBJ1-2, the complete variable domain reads DGGITQSPKYLFRKEGQNVTLSCEQNLNHDAMYWYRQDPGQGLRLIYYSQIVNDFQKGDIAEGYSVSREKKESFPLTVTSAQKNPTAFYLCASSIDPPVAVYGYTFGSGTRLTVV.

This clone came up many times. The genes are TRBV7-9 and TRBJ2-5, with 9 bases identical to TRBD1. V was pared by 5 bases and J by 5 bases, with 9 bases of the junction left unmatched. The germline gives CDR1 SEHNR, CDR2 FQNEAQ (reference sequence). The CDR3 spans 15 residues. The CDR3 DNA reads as TGTGCCAGCAGCCCATGGGACAGGGAAGGGGAGACCCAGTACTTC. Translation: CASSPWDREGETQYF.

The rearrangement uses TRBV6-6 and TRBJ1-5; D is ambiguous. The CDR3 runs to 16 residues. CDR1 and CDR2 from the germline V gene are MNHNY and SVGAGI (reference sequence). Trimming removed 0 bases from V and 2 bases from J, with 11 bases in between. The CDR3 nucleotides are TGTGCCAGCAGTTACTCGGTCGGGCGGGGCAATCAGCCCCAGCATTTT. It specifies CASSYSVGRGNQPQHF.

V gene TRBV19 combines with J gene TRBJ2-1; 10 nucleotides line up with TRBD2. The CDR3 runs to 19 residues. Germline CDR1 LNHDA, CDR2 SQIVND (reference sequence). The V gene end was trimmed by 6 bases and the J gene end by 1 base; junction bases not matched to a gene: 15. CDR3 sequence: CASSGSGGAPRPSYNEQFF. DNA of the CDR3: TGTGCCAGTAGCGGGAGCGGGGGGGCACCGAGGCCTTCCTACAATGAGCAGTTCTTC.

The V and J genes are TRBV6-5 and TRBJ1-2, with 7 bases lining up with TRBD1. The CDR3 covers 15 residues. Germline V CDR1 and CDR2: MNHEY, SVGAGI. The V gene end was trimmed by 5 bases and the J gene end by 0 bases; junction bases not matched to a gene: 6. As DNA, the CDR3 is TGTGCCAGCAGTGCCACCGGGACAGCTAACTATGGCTACACCTTC. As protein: CASSATGTANYGYTF.

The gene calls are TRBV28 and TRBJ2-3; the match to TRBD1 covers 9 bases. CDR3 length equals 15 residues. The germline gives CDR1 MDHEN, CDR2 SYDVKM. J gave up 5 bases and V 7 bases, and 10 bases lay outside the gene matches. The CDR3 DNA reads TGTGCCAGCAAACAGGGGGACAGGGAGCAAGATACGCAGTATTTT. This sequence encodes CASKQGDREQDTQYF.

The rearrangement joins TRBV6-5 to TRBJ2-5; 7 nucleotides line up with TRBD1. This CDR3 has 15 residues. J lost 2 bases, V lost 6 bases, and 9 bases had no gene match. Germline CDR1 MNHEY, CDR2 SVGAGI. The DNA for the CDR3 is TGTGCCAGCAGCCCTCAAAGGGGGCGTCAAGAGACCCAGTACTTC. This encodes CASSPQRGRQETQYF.

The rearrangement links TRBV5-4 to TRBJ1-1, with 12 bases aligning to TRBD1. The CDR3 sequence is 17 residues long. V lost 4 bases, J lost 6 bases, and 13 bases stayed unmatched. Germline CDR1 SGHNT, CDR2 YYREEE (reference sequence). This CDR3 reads CASSIPGQGASGAEAFF. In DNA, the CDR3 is TGTGCCAGCAGCATACCGGGACAGGGGGCTTCAGGCGCTGAAGCTTTCTTT.